This TCR beta chain was identified in a study of T cell responses to AZD1222 COVID-19 vaccine. General study results and limits: Spike-specific TCR breadth rose after two AZD1222 doses, and depth rose as well. Unmutated regions of variants are reportedly targeted by nearly half of spike-specific TCRs. Baseline testing showed seropositivity in only 5 or 6 AZD1222 recipients. Donors were largely white British and mainly female; clonal diversity was possibly underestimated.

Only in-frame clones appear in the TCRdb table, and some are missing; sequencing was by immunoSEQ multiplex PCR. Among some 150,000 clones listed, about 82% were seen once. V lost 7 bases and J lost 2; bases outside the gene matches: 2. The CDR3 totals 14 residues. CDR1 is MNHEY, CDR2 SMNVEV, per germline (reference sequence). Comments on this clone: Its specificity is not known.

The material was peripheral blood, obtained 28 days after the second AZD1222 dose. The J gene is TRBJ2-6, the V gene TRBV27; 7 nucleotides align to TRBD1. The sequence came from an adult who received the AZD1222 COVID-19 vaccine. The CDR3 region has the DNA TGTGCCAGCACTCAGGGGGCTGGGGCCAACGTCCTGACTTTC. This translates into CASTQGAGANVLTF.